Given below is one T cell receptor (beta chain) in context. Sequencing ends 3 residues short of the CDR3 end; the germline J gene provides the rest. This record belongs to a study of T cells in women clearing cervical HPV infection. Sequencing used immunoSEQ multiplex PCR; TCRdb keeps in-frame clones, though not all of them. Its listing shows tens of thousands of clones. Germline trimming cut 1 base from V and 3 bases from J; bases unmatched to any gene: 7. The V gene's germline CDR1 is MGHRA and CDR2 YSYEKL. The CDR3 totals 16 residues. This TCR was recovered from a woman aged 18 to 75 with a cervical HPV16 infection that either progressed to CIN3+ or cleared (not recorded which). The chain carries TRBV4-1 and TRBJ2-5; TRBD1 aligns across 8 bases. Sequenced input: blood buffy coat. This CDR3 reads CASSQVSGQGEETQYF. The DNA read from the CDR3 is TGCGCCAGCAGCCAAGTTTCCGGACAGGGAGAAGAGACC.